Ten or more counts support the clone carrying this TCR beta chain. Antigen unknown. The V gene end was trimmed by 5 bases and the J gene end by 1 base; junction bases not matched to a gene: 5. The CDR3 contains 17 residues. CDR1 is SGHAT, CDR2 FQDESV, per germline (reference sequence). The sample originates from a study of human T cells and chemical hapten exposure. Whole-study results and caveats: TCRs exceeding 1 in 1000 frequency stayed unchanged with DPC sensitization.

Time point noted: patch test 2, 6 weeks after DPC sensitization. Described treatment: therapeutic diphenylcyclopropenone sensitization with weekly scalp DPC. TCRdb re-derived calls from the RACE reads in MiXCR, one entry per CDR3 protein. There are under 100,000 distinct CDR3 sequences in the sample; about an eighth occur only once, and approximately 3.3% lies in the top ten. This sequence joins TRBV11-1 and TRBJ2-6; 10 bases are a match to TRBD1. The receptor was derived from a woman in her forties with alopecia areata. Some clones in this sample may be carry-over from other donors' samples. The starting material was whole blood, obtained in connection with sensitization to the hapten diphenylcyclopropenone (DPC). Here the CDR3 reads CASSHGQGVSGANVLTF. For the CDR3, the DNA is TGTGCCAGCAGCCACGGACAGGGGGTGTCTGGGGCCAACGTCCTGACTTTC.